This TCR beta chain was observed in a study of T cell responses to AZD1222 COVID-19 vaccine. Overall study results and limits: CD4 TCRs linked to vaccination spanned spike, dominating at 160-218 and 743-854.

Clones were read by immunoSEQ multiplex PCR, and TCRdb kept only the in-frame ones, dropping some. The sample holds around 130,000 clones, about 91% seen once. Comments on this clone: Its cognate antigen is unknown.

The origin of this receptor is an adult in good health. Material: peripheral blood, obtained on day 0 of AZD1222 vaccination.

The CDR3 bases are TGTGCCAGCAGCCCGGCCACAGGGCGAAACACCGGGGAGCTGTTTTTT. This gives the protein CASSPATGRNTGELFF. The chain joins TRBV7-9 to TRBJ2-2, with TRBD1 as a possible D gene (6 bases). V gave up 5 bases and J gave up 2 bases, with 15 bases separating them. Germline CDR1 is SEHNR and CDR2 is FQNEAQ (reference sequence). The CDR3 consists of 16 residues. Variable domain in full (rest from reference TRBV7-9 and TRBJ2-2): DTGVSQNPRHKITKRGQNVTFRCDPISEHNRLYWYRQTLGQGPEFLTYFQNEAQLEKSRLLSDRFSAERPKGSFSTLEIQRTEQGDSAMYLCASSPATGRNTGELFFGEGSRLTVL.